This TCR beta chain was captured by sequencing in a study of shared T cell receptors in the human thymus. Germline lookup yields CDR1 LGHNA and CDR2 YNFKEQ. After removal of 3 bases from V and 6 bases from J, the junction contained 6 bases not matched to a gene. The length of the CDR3 is 16 residues. This table comes from immunoSEQ multiplex PCR, and its TCRdb copy is limited to in-frame clones, with some not included. This sample has more than 550,000 clones, with over 75% found just once. The sample was also reused in another study, on human thymus T cells.

The sequence derives from a boy under two years old with a congenital heart defect. V usage is TRBV4-2 and J usage is TRBJ2-1, with 12 bases that match TRBD2. Sequenced input: thymocytes. This CDR3 reads CASSHLAGGPVNEQFF. CDR3 in DNA: TGTGCCAGCAGCCACCTAGCGGGGGGGCCCGTCAATGAGCAGTTCTTC.